These T cell receptor beta chains were read from a single sample in a study of shared clonotypes between healthy human individuals. Clones were sequenced by immunoSEQ multiplex PCR, and TCRdb holds only the in-frame ones, with some missing. Of millions of clones in the sample, around 96% were seen once. Sequencing input: naive CD8+ T cells sorted from blood. The receptors here all came from a man aged 18 to 29 in good health. Each CDR3 is given with its conserved first and last residue. The D gene is left open where the match is weak. For some rows the clone size is stated as once, few or many, or as a class when expanded; others skip it.

>.|.|TRBV9|TRBJ2-2
CASSVEGTGELFF
TGTGCCAGCAGCGTAGAAGGGACGGGGGAGCTGTTTTTT
>.|TRBD1|TRBV4-1|TRBJ2-7
CASSQPGQGVYEQYF
TGCGCCAGCAGCCAACCGGGACAGGGAGTCTACGAGCAGTACTTC
>.|TRBD2|TRBV2|TRBJ2-2
CASTPTSGRADTGELFF
TGTGCCAGCACCCCGACTAGCGGGAGGGCCGATACCGGGGAGCTGTTTTTT
>once|.|TRBV4-1|TRBJ1-1
CASSQVGGVQGGGLAFF
TGCGCCAGCAGCCAAGTAGGGGGGGTACAGGGCGGGGGTCTAGCTTTCTTT
>few|.|TRBV27|TRBJ1-6
CASSFGGGNSPLHF
TGTGCCAGCAGTTTCGGGGGGGGTAATTCACCCCTCCACTTT
>.|.|TRBV7-9|TRBJ1-1
CASSLPSGLNTEAFF
TGTGCCAGCAGCTTGCCGTCAGGGCTGAACACTGAAGCTTTCTTT
>.|.|TRBV5-6|TRBJ2-7
CASSSPTYEQYF
TGTGCCAGCAGCTCTCCAACTTACGAGCAGTACTTC
>.|.|TRBV5-1|TRBJ2-1
CASSPIVGASEQFF
TGCGCCAGCAGCCCCATTGTGGGGGCAAGTGAGCAGTTCTTC
>.|.|TRBV7-8|TRBJ1-3
CASSPWTGSGNTIYF
TGTGCCAGCAGCCCCTGGACGGGCTCTGGAAACACCATATATTTT
>.|TRBD1|TRBV15|TRBJ1-1
CATSWDRGVGTEAFF
TGTGCCACCAGCTGGGACAGGGGGGTGGGCACTGAAGCTTTCTTT
>once|.|TRBV7-2|TRBJ2-7
CASSLLGAYEQYF
TGTGCCAGCAGCTTGTTGGGGGCGTACGAGCAGTACTTC
>.|.|TRBV13|TRBJ2-7
CASSLSSYEQYF
TGTGCCAGCAGCCTAAGCTCCTACGAGCAGTACTTC
>.|.|TRBV27|TRBJ1-6
CASSLAVYSGNSPLHF
TGTGCCAGCAGTCTAGCGGTCTACTCGGGGAATTCACCCCTCCACTTT
>.|TRBD1|TRBV4-1|TRBJ1-1
CASSQAQGAWTEAFF
TGCGCCAGCAGCCAAGCACAGGGGGCATGGACTGAAGCTTTCTTT
>.|.|TRBV9|TRBJ2-5
CASSVERAGETQYF
TGTGCCAGCAGCGTAGAAAGGGCTGGAGAGACCCAGTACTTC
>.|TRBD2|TRBV6-5|TRBJ2-3
CASRLLAGGTDTQYF
TGTGCCAGCAGACTCCTAGCGGGAGGCACAGATACGCAGTATTTT
>once|.|TRBV5-5|TRBJ2-7
CASSLGPTEYEQYF
TGTGCCAGCAGCTTGGGCCCCACAGAATACGAGCAGTACTTC
>.|.|TRBV27|TRBJ2-7
CASSFSLGRIIYEQYF
TGTGCCAGCAGTTTTTCCCTGGGACGGATAATCTACGAGCAGTACTTC
>few|.|TRBV21-1|TRBJ1-6
CASSKAGTGLYSPLHF
TGTGCCAGCAGCAAAGCGGGGACAGGCTTGTATTCACCCCTCCACTTT
>.|.|TRBV6-6|TRBJ2-1
CASSPREGASYNEQFF
TGTGCCAGCAGCCCACGGGAAGGAGCGTCCTACAATGAGCAGTTCTTC
>.|.|TRBV7-2|TRBJ2-4
CASEVNFGKNIQYF
TGTGCCAGCGAAGTAAATTTCGGCAAAAACATTCAGTACTTC
>.|TRBD2|TRBV11-1|TRBJ2-5
CASSPTGLQETQYF
TGTGCCAGCAGCCCGACGGGACTACAAGAGACCCAGTACTTC
>.|TRBD2|TRBV4-3|TRBJ2-7
CASSQVLAGSYEQYF
TGCGCCAGCAGCCAAGTCCTAGCGGGATCCTACGAGCAGTACTTC
>.|.|TRBV6-5|TRBJ2-2
CASSHGAGELFF
TGTGCCAGCAGCCATGGGGCCGGGGAGCTGTTTTTT
>.|.|TRBV7-2|TRBJ2-7
CASSPRGNRNEQYF
TGTGCCAGCAGCCCAAGGGGGAACAGAAACGAGCAGTACTTC
>.|.|TRBV4-3|TRBJ2-7
CASSQEAYNLEEQYF
TGCGCCAGCAGCCAAGAGGCATATAACCTTGAGGAGCAGTACTTC
>.|.|TRBV18|TRBJ1-1
CASSPLRGMNTEAFF
TGTGCCAGCTCCCCCCTCCGGGGAATGAACACTGAAGCTTTCTTT
>once|TRBD1|TRBV30|TRBJ1-2
CAWSVGQGAYGYTF
TGTGCCTGGAGTGTTGGTCAGGGGGCTTATGGCTACACCTTC
>.|TRBD2|TRBV4-1|TRBJ2-7
CASSQEKSGGLGQYF
TGCGCCAGCAGCCAAGAAAAAAGCGGGGGTCTTGGGCAGTACTTC